Sequencing of this TCR beta chain was carried out in a study of identical twins. Findings and caveats of the study: The conclusions drew on cross-sectional statistical analysis instead of tracking the same donors. With abundant cord blood beta clonotypes, insertions were fewer; memory repertoires showed no such pattern.

TCRdb reprocessed the 5' RACE reads via MiXCR and lists one record per CDR3 protein. The sample lists around 530,000 distinct CDR3 sequences, 13% to 15% occurring once. Turning to this clonotype: Antigen unknown.

V shed 3 bases and J 4 bases; nucleotides not matched to a gene: 11. CDR3 size: 18 residues. Germline-derived CDR1 and CDR2 are SGHRS and YFSETQ. These records were also assigned to another study, of yellow fever vaccine responses in identical twins.

The sequence came from a young woman in good health. The specimen sequenced was CD4+ T cells sorted from blood. The chain combines TRBV5-1 with TRBJ2-1; 12 bases match TRBD2. CDR3 amino acids: CASSWTSGAPLKYNEQFF. In nucleotides, the CDR3 is TGCGCCAGCAGCTGGACTAGCGGGGCCCCCCTAAAATACAATGAGCAGTTCTTC.